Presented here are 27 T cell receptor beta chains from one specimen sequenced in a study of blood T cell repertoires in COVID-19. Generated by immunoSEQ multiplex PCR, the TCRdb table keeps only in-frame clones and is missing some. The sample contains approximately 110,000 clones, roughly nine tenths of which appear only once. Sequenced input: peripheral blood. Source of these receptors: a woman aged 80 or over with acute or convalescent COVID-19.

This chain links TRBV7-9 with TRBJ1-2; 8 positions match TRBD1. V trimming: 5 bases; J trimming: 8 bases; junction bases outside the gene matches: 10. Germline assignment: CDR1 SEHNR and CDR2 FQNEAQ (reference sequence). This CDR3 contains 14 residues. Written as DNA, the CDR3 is TGTGCCAGCAGCCTTGCCGACAGGGGAGGCGGCTACACCTTC. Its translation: CASSLADRGGGYTF.

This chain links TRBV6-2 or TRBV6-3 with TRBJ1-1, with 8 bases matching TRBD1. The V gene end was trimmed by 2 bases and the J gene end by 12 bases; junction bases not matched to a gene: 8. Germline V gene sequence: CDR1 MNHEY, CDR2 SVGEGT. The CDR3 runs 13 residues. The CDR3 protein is CASSYPGDRPSFF. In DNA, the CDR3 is TGTGCCAGCAGTTACCCCGGGGACAGGCCGTCTTTCTTT.

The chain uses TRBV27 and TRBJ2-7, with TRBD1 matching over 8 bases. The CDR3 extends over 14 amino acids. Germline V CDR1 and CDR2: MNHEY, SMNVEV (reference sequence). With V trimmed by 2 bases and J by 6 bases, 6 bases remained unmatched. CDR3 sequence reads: CASSLSAGGPEQYF. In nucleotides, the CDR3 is TGTGCCAGCAGTTTAAGCGCAGGGGGCCCCGAGCAGTACTTC.

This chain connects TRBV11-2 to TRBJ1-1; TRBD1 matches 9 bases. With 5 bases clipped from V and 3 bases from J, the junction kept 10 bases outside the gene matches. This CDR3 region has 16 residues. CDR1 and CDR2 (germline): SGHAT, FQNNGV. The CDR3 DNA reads TGTGCCAGCAGCCCCGGGACAGGGCAAAAGGACACTGAAGCTTTCTTT. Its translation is CASSPGTGQKDTEAFF.

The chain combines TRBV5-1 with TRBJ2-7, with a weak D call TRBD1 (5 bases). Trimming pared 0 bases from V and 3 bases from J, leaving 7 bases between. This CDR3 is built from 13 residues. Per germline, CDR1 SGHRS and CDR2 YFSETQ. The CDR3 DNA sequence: TGCGCCAGCAGCTTGGGACAGATCTACGAGCAGTACTTC. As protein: CASSLGQIYEQYF.

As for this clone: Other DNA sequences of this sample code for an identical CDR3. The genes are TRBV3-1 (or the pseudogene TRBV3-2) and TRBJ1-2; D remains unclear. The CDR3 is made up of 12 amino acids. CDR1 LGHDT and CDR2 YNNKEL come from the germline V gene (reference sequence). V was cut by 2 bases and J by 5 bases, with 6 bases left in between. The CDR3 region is CASSQRGYGYTF. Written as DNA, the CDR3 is TGTGCCAGCAGCCAACGCGGTTATGGCTACACCTTC.

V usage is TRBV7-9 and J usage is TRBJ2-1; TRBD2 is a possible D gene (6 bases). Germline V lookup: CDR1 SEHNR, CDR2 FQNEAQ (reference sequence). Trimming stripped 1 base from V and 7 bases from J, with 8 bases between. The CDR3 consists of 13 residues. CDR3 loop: CASSLGGGNEQFF. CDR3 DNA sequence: TGTGCCAGCAGCTTAGGTGGGGGGAATGAGCAGTTCTTC.

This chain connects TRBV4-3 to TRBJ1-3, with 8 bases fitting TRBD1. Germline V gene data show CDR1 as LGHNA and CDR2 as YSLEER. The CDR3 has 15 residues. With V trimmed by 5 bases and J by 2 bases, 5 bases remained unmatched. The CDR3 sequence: CASSLTTGAGNTIYF. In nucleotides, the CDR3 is TGCGCCAGCAGCTTAACGACAGGGGCTGGAAACACCATATATTTT.

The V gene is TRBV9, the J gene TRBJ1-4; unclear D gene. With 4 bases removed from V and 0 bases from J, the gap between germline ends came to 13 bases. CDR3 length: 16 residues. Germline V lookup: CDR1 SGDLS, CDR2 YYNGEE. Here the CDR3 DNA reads TGTGCCAGCAGCTCAACCCGCCAGGCAACTAATGAAAAACTGTTTTTT. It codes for CASSSTRQATNEKLFF.

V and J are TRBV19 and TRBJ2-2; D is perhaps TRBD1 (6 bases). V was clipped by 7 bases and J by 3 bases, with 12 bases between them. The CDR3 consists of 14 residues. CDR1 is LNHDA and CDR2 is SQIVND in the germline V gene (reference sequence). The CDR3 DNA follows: TGTGCCAGTAATGGGGGCTCGTACACCGGGGAGCTGTTTTTT. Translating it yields CASNGGSYTGELFF.

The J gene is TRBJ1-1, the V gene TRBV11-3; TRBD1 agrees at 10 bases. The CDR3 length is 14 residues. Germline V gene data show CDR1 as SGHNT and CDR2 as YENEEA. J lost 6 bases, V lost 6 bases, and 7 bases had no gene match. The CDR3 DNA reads TGTGCCAGCAGTGACAGGGGGCGAGAGTCTGAAGCTTTCTTT. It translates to CASSDRGRESEAFF.

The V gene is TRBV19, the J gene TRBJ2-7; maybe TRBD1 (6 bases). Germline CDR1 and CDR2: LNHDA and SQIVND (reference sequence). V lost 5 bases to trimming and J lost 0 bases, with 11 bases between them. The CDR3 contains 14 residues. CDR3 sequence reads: CASSPRQASYEQYF. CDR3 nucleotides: TGTGCCAGTAGTCCCCGACAGGCCTCCTACGAGCAGTACTTC.

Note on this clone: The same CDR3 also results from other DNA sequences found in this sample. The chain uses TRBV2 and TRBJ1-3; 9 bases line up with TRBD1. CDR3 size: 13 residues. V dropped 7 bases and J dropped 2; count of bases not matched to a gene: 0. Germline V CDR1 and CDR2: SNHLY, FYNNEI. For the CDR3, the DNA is TGTGCCAGCAACAGGGGGCCTGGAAACACCATATATTTT. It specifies CASNRGPGNTIYF.

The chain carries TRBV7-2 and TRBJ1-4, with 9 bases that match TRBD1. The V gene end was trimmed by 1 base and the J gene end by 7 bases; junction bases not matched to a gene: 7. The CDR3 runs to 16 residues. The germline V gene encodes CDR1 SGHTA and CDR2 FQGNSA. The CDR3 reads CASSLEDRGLTEKLFF. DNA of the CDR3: TGTGCCAGCAGCTTAGAGGACAGGGGACTAACTGAAAAACTGTTTTTT.

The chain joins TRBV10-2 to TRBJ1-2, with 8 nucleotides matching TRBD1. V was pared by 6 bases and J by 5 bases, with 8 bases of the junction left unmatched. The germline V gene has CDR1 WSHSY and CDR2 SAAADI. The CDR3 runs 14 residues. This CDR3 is CASSRPGTGYGYTF. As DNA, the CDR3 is TGCGCCAGCAGCCGCCCAGGGACAGGATATGGCTACACCTTC.

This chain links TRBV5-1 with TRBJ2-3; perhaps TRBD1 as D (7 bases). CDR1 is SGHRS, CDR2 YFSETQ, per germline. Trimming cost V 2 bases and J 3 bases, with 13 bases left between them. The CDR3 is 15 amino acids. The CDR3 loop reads CASSFQGGVTDTQYF. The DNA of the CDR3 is TGCGCCAGCAGCTTCCAGGGGGGCGTTACAGATACGCAGTATTTT. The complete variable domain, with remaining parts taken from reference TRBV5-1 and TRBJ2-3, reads KAGVTQTPRYLIKTRGQQVTLSCSPISGHRSVSWYQQTPGQGLQFLFEYFSETQRNKGNFPGRFSGRQFSNSRSEMNVSTLELGDSALYLCASSFQGGVTDTQYFGPGTRLTVL.

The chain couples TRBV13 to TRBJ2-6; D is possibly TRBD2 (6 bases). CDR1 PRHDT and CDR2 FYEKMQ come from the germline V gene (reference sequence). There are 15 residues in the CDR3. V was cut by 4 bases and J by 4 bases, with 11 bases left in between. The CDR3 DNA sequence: TGTGCCAGCAGCTATCTAGCGTGGGGGGCCAACGTCCTGACTTTC. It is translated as CASSYLAWGANVLTF.

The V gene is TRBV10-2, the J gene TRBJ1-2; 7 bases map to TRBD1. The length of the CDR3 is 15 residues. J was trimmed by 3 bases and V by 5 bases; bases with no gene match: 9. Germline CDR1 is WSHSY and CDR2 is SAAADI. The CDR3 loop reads CASSTGTAEYYGYTF. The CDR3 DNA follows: TGCGCCAGCAGTACCGGGACAGCCGAATACTATGGCTACACCTTC.

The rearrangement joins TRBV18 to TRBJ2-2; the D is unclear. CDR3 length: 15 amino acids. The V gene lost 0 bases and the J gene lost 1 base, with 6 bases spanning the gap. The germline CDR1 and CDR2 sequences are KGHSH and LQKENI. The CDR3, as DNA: TGTGCCAGCTCACCACCGGGCAGGAACACCGGGGAGCTGTTTTTT. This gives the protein CASSPPGRNTGELFF.

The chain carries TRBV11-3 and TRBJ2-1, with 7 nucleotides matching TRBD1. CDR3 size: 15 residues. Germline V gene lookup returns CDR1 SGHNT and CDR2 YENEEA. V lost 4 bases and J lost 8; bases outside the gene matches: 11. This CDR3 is CASSSNRGIRDEQFF. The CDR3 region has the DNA TGTGCCAGCAGCTCGAACAGGGGAATTAGGGATGAGCAGTTCTTC.

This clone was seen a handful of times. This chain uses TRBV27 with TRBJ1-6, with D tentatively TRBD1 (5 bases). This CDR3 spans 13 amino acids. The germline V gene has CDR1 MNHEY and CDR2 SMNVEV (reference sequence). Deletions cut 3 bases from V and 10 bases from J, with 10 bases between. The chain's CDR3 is CASSFRVDSPLHF. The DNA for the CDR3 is TGTGCCAGCAGTTTCAGGGTGGACTCACCCCTCCACTTT.

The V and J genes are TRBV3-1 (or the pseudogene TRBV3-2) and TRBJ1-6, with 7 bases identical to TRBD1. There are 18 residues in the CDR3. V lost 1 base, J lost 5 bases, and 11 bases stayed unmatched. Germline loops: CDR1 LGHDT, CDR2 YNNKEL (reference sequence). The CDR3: CASSQVGSFGTDNSPLHF. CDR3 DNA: TGTGCCAGCAGCCAAGTAGGTTCGTTTGGGACAGATAATTCACCCCTCCACTTT.

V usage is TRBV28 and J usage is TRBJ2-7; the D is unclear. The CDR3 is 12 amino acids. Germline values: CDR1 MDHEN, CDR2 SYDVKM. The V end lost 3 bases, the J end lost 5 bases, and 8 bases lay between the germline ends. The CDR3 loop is CASSFAEHEQYF. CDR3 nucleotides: TGTGCCAGCAGTTTTGCAGAACACGAGCAGTACTTC.

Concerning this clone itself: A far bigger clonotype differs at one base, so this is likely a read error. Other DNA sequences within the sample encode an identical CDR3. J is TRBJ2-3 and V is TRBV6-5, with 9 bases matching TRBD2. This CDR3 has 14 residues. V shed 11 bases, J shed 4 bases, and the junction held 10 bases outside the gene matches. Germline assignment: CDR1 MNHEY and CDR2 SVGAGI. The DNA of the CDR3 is TGTGCCCGCGGGGAGGCGGGGGGGGCAGATACGCAGTATTTT. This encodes CARGEAGGADTQYF.

The CDR3 here is CASSLAPGFGYEQYF. The DNA for the CDR3 is TGCGCCAGCAGCTTGGCCCCAGGGTTTGGTTACGAGCAGTACTTC. The chain links TRBV5-1 to TRBJ2-7, with D possibly TRBD1 on 5 matching bases. V was pared by 0 bases and J by 4 bases, with 14 bases between. CDR1 and CDR2 from the germline V gene are SGHRS and YFSETQ. This CDR3 comprises 15 residues.

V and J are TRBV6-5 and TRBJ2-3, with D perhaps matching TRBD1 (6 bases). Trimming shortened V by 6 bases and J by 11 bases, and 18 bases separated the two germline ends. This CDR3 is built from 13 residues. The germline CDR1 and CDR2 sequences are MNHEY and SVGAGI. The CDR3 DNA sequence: TGTGCCAGCAGCCCCGGGATGGCAGGGGTGCAGTATTTT. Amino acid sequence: CASSPGMAGVQYF.

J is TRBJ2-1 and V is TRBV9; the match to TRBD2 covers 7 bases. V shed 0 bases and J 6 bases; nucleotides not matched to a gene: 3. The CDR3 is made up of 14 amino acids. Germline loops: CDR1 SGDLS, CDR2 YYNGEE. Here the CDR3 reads CASSVAGGGNEQFF. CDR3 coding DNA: TGTGCCAGCAGCGTAGCGGGGGGAGGCAATGAGCAGTTCTTC.